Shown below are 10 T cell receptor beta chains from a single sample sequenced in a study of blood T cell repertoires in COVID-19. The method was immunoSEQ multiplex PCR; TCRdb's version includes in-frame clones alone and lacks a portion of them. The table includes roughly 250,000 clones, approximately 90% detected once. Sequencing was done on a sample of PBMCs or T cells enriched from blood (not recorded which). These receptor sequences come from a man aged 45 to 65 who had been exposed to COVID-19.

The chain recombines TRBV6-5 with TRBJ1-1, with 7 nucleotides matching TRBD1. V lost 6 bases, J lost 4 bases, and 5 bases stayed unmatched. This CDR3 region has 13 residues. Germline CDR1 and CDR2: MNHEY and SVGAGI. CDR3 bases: TGTGCCAGCAGCTTACAGGGGAGCACTGAAGCTTTCTTT. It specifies CASSLQGSTEAFF.

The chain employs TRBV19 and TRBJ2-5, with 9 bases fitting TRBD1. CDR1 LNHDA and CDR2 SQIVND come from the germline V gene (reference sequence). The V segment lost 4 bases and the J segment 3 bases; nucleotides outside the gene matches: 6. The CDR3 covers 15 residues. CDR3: CASSTYRGRKETQYF. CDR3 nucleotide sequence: TGTGCCAGTAGTACCTACAGGGGGCGAAAAGAGACCCAGTACTTC.

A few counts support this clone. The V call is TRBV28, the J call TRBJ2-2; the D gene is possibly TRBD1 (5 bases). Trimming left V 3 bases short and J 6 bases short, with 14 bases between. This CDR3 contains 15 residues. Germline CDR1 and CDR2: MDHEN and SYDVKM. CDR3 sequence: CASSFPNQGPGELFF. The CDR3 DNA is TGTGCCAGCAGTTTCCCTAACCAGGGTCCCGGGGAGCTGTTTTTT.

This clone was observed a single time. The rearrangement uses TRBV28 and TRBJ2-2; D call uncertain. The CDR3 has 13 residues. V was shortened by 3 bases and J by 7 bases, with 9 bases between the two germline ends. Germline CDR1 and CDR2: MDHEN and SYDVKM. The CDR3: CASSFPTSGELFF. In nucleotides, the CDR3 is TGTGCCAGCAGTTTTCCCACAAGCGGGGAGCTGTTTTTT. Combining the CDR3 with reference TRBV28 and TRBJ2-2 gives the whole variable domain DVKVTQSSRYLVKRTGEKVFLECVQDMDHENMFWYRQDPGLGLRLIYFSYDVKMKEKGDIPEGYSVSREKKERFSLILESASTNQTSMYLCASSFPTSGELFFGEGSRLTVL.

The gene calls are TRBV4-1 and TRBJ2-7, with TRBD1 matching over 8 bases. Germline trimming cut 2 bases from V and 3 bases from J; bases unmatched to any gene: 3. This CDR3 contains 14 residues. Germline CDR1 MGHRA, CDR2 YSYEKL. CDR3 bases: TGCGCCAGCAGCCAACCCGGACAGGGCTACGAGCAGTACGTC. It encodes CASSQPGQGYEQYV.

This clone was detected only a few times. The CDR3 DNA reads as TGTGCCAGCAGCTCCCCGGCGGCGTTCCTTTGGTACGAGCAGTACGTC. Its protein product is CASSSPAAFLWYEQYV. The chain has TRBV7-3 and TRBJ2-7; no clear D. Germline CDR1 SGHTA, CDR2 FQGTGA. The CDR3 extends over 16 amino acids. The V end was cut by 4 bases, the J end by 4 bases, with 20 bases between.

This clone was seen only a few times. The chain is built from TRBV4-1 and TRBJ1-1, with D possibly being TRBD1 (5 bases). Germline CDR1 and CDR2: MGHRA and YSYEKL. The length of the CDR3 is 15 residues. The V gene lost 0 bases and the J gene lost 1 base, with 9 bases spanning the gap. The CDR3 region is CASSQEAQGNTEAFF. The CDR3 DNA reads TGCGCCAGCAGCCAAGAGGCCCAGGGGAACACTGAAGCTTTCTTT.

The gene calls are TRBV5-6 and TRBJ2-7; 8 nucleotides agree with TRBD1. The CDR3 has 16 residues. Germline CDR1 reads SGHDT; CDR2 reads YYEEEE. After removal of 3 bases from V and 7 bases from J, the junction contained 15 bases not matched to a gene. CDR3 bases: TGTGCCAGCAGCTCGATTGACGGGACAGGATTCTTGGAGCAGTACGTC. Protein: CASSSIDGTGFLEQYV.

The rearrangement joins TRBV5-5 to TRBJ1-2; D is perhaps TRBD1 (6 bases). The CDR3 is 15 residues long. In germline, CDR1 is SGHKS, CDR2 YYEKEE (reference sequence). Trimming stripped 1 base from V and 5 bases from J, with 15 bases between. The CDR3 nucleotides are TGTGCCAGCAGCTTGACAGGGCTTCGTCCTTATGGCTACACCTTC. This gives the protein CASSLTGLRPYGYTF.

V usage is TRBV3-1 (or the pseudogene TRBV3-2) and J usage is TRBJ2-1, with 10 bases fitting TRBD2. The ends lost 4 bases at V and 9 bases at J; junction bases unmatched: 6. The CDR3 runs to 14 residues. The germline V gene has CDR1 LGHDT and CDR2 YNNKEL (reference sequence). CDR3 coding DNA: TGTGCCAGCAGCCCCCAACTAGCGGGAACTGAGCAGTTCTTC. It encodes CASSPQLAGTEQFF.